The 25 T cell receptor beta chains below were found in one sample sequenced in a study of cytomegalovirus exposure and HLA in healthy donors. The primer mix had 60 Vbeta and 13 Jbeta primers. Libraries were prepared by immunoSEQ multiplex PCR; TCRdb keeps only in-frame clonotypes and omits some of them. This table has under 200,000 clones, approximately 86% appearing once. The sequenced material came from PBMCs. These receptors originate from a young woman in good health and CMV-seronegative.

J is TRBJ1-4 and V is TRBV2, with D perhaps matching TRBD1 (6 bases). The V end lost 4 bases, the J end lost 8 bases, and 14 bases lay between the germline ends. This CDR3 has 14 residues. Looked up from germline, CDR1 is SNHLY and CDR2 is FYNNEI. The CDR3 sequence: CASSVGRGREKLFF. The DNA of the CDR3 is TGTGCCAGCAGTGTGGGCAGGGGTCGCGAAAAACTGTTTTTT.

The V and J genes are TRBV5-1 and TRBJ2-3; D is undetermined. Germline V lookup: CDR1 SGHRS, CDR2 YFSETQ. The CDR3 contains 15 residues. Deletions cut 3 bases from V and 0 bases from J, with 11 bases between. The CDR3 DNA reads as TGCGCCAGCAGCTCCCTCCCAGGCAGCACAGATACGCAGTATTTT. It translates to CASSSLPGSTDTQYF.

The chain joins TRBV29-1 to TRBJ1-1; weak D call: TRBD1 (5 bases). Germline V gene sequence: CDR1 SQVTM, CDR2 ANQGSEA. This CDR3 comprises 12 residues. V was trimmed by 7 bases and J by 6 bases, leaving 15 bases between them. The CDR3 nucleotides are TGCAGCGCCCAAGGACAACTCCCTGAAGCTTTCTTT. This gives the protein CSAQGQLPEAFF.

The V call is TRBV27, the J call TRBJ1-6; D unclear. Trimming left V 6 bases short and J 5 bases short, with 14 bases between. The V gene's germline CDR1 is MNHEY and CDR2 SMNVEV (reference sequence). The CDR3 loop spans 15 amino acids. CDR3 sequence reads: CASRADWAHNSPLHF. The CDR3 DNA sequence: TGTGCCAGCAGGGCGGACTGGGCCCATAATTCACCCCTCCACTTT.

The chain combines TRBV9 with TRBJ2-1; weak D call: TRBD1 (6 bases). This CDR3 has 14 amino acids. The ends were cut back, 4 bases at V and 7 bases at J, with 15 bases in the middle. CDR1 SGDLS and CDR2 YYNGEE come from the germline V gene. DNA for the CDR3: TGTGCCAGCAGCTCCTTTTTTCAGGGGAATGAGCAGTTCTTC. It yields the protein CASSSFFQGNEQFF.

This clone was seen a few times. The chain joins TRBV5-1 to TRBJ2-2; 7 bases align to TRBD2. The germline V gene encodes CDR1 SGHRS and CDR2 YFSETQ. With V trimmed by 0 bases and J by 5 bases, 10 bases remained unmatched. This CDR3 has 17 residues. The CDR3 is CASSLEAGVRRTGELFF. In nucleotides, the CDR3 is TGCGCCAGCAGCTTGGAGGCGGGAGTAAGGAGGACCGGGGAGCTGTTTTTT.

V usage is TRBV4-2 and J usage is TRBJ2-2; 8 bases are a match to TRBD2. Germline assignment: CDR1 LGHNA and CDR2 YNFKEQ. J was trimmed by 5 bases and V by 1 base; bases with no gene match: 6. The CDR3 extends over 16 amino acids. The CDR3 region is CASSQVVGGATGELFF. In DNA, the CDR3 is TGTGCCAGCAGCCAAGTGGTCGGGGGGGCGACCGGGGAGCTGTTTTTT.

The rearrangement links TRBV27 to TRBJ2-3; the D is unclear. Germline CDR1 MNHEY, CDR2 SMNVEV (reference sequence). The V end was cut by 0 bases, the J end by 0 bases, with 4 bases between. This CDR3 region has 14 residues. For the CDR3, the DNA is TGTGCCAGCAGTTTATCGGCTAGCACAGATACGCAGTATTTT. Encoded protein: CASSLSASTDTQYF.

The chain links TRBV5-6 to TRBJ2-1, with TRBD1 matching over 8 bases. This CDR3 spans 16 amino acids. The germline V gene has CDR1 SGHDT and CDR2 YYEEEE. With 3 bases clipped from V and 0 bases from J, the junction kept 5 bases outside the gene matches. Here the CDR3 reads CASSSEDRGSYNEQFF. DNA for the CDR3: TGTGCCAGCAGCTCCGAAGACAGGGGCTCCTACAATGAGCAGTTCTTC.

This chain connects TRBV28 to TRBJ2-7; 10 bases align to TRBD1. Losses at the gene ends were 10 bases for V and 5 bases for J; bases not matched to a gene: 17. The germline CDR1 and CDR2 sequences are MDHEN and SYDVKM. The CDR3 is made up of 16 amino acids. The CDR3 DNA reads as TGTGCCACACTTACGACCCCCGGGACAGGGGTTGACGAGCAGTACTTC. Amino acids: CATLTTPGTGVDEQYF.

The V call is TRBV6-1, the J call TRBJ2-7; TRBD1 agrees at 9 bases. Looked up from germline, CDR1 is MNHNS and CDR2 is SASEGT. The CDR3 length is 14 residues. The junction had 8 bases not matched to a gene; V was cut back by 6 bases and J by 5 bases. Here the CDR3 DNA reads TGTGCCAGCAGCCTGGACAGGGGACTTGACGAGCAGTACTTC. Its protein product is CASSLDRGLDEQYF.

V is TRBV20-1 and J is TRBJ2-1; tentatively, D is TRBD1 (5 bases). In germline, CDR1 is DFQATT, CDR2 SNEGSKA (reference sequence). The CDR3 loop spans 11 amino acids. Trimming pared 3 bases from V and 14 bases from J, leaving 14 bases between. The DNA for the CDR3 is TGCAGTGCTAGTGGTGGGGCTAGAGAGTTCTTC. Translating gives CSASGGAREFF.

Only one count was recorded for this clone. The V call is TRBV7-2, the J call TRBJ2-2; TRBD1 agrees at 7 bases. Germline CDR1 and CDR2: SGHTA and FQGNSA. J lost 6 bases, V lost 4 bases, and 8 bases had no gene match. The CDR3 length is 15 residues. In DNA form, the CDR3 reads TGTGCCAGCAGCTGGAGGACAGGCGGGTCCGGGGAGCTGTTTTTT. Translating it yields CASSWRTGGSGELFF.

The chain combines TRBV9 with TRBJ1-1; 7 nucleotides agree with TRBD1. The CDR3 has 15 amino acids. V lost 4 bases to trimming and J lost 0 bases; unmatched junction nucleotides: 6. Germline V lookup: CDR1 SGDLS, CDR2 YYNGEE. The CDR3 DNA follows: TGTGCCAGCAGCTCCCAGGGGGAGGTGAACACTGAAGCTTTCTTT. This gives the protein CASSSQGEVNTEAFF.

The chain joins TRBV27 to TRBJ2-1, with 7 positions matching TRBD1. V was pared by 4 bases and J by 4 bases, with 7 bases of the junction left unmatched. Per the germline V gene, CDR1 is MNHEY and CDR2 is SMNVEV (reference sequence). This CDR3 region has 15 residues. CDR3 in DNA: TGTGCCAGCAGTTCCCCCGCAGGGGGTTACAATGAGCAGTTCTTC. Translated: CASSSPAGGYNEQFF.

V gene TRBV6-5 combines with J gene TRBJ1-3, with D possibly TRBD1 on 5 matching bases. CDR1 MNHEY and CDR2 SVGAGI come from the germline V gene. CDR3 length: 13 residues. The V and J ends lost 6 bases and 7 bases respectively, with 13 bases between them. CDR3 region: CASRGAGKNTIYF. The DNA for the CDR3 is TGTGCCAGCAGGGGCGCAGGGAAGAACACCATATATTTT.

The chain combines TRBV18 with TRBJ2-3; D is possibly TRBD1 (6 bases). Germline CDR1 and CDR2: KGHSH and LQKENI. The V end was cut by 3 bases, the J end by 2 bases, with 12 bases between. There are 15 residues in the CDR3. CDR3 in DNA: TGTGCCAGCTCACCTGGGGACACGATCACAGATACGCAGTATTTT. It codes for CASSPGDTITDTQYF.

The rearrangement links TRBV5-6 to TRBJ2-1; TRBD2 is a possible D gene (5 bases). The V and J ends lost 0 bases and 10 bases respectively, with 11 bases between them. Germline CDR1 reads SGHDT; CDR2 reads YYEEEE. The CDR3 loop spans 13 amino acids. CDR3 amino acids: CASSLVRSGEQFF. CDR3 DNA sequence: TGTGCCAGCAGCTTGGTTCGCAGCGGCGAGCAGTTCTTC.

In DNA form, the CDR3 reads TGTGCCAGCAGTGAGGGGACTAGCGGGGGTTTATACGAGCAGTACTTC. Protein product: CASSEGTSGGLYEQYF. This chain connects TRBV6-1 to TRBJ2-7, with 14 nucleotides matching TRBD2. The CDR3 spans 16 residues. V shed 3 bases, J shed 4 bases, and the junction held 5 bases outside the gene matches. Germline assignment: CDR1 MNHNS and CDR2 SASEGT.

This sequence joins TRBV4-1 and TRBJ1-4; D is uncertain. V lost 1 base and J 4 bases, leaving 10 bases between the germline ends. There are 15 residues in the CDR3. Germline CDR1 MGHRA, CDR2 YSYEKL. As DNA, the CDR3 is TGCGCCAGCAGCCAAGGCACGGGATTTAATGAAAAACTGTTTTTT. Protein sequence: CASSQGTGFNEKLFF.

V and J are TRBV5-1 and TRBJ2-3, with a possible D match to TRBD1 (5 bases). CDR1 is SGHRS, CDR2 YFSETQ, per germline. With 3 bases removed from V and 8 bases from J, the gap between germline ends came to 13 bases. The CDR3 has 13 residues. CDR3 nucleotide sequence: TGCGCCAGCAGCTCGGACACCTTTGGTACGCAGTATTTT. This sequence encodes CASSSDTFGTQYF.

Only one count was recorded for this clone. The chain is built from TRBV4-1 and TRBJ2-5, with TRBD1 identical over 7 bases. Looked up from germline, CDR1 is MGHRA and CDR2 is YSYEKL. This CDR3 has 16 amino acids. Germline trimming cut 1 base from V and 1 base from J; bases unmatched to any gene: 6. CDR3 residues: CASSQGMGTAQETQYF. As DNA, the CDR3 is TGCGCCAGCAGCCAAGGGATGGGGACAGCCCAAGAGACCCAGTACTTC.

V and J are TRBV6-5 and TRBJ2-7, with D perhaps matching TRBD2 (6 bases). Germline lookup yields CDR1 MNHEY and CDR2 SVGAGI. The CDR3 runs 15 residues. The V and J ends lost 2 bases and 1 base respectively, with 12 bases between them. The CDR3 here is CASSYGGTLSYEQYF. In nucleotides, the CDR3 is TGTGCCAGCAGTTACGGGGGGACGCTATCCTACGAGCAGTACTTC.

This chain links TRBV6-4 with TRBJ2-5; D perhaps matches TRBD1 (6 bases). The CDR3 totals 13 residues. Germline CDR1 reads MRHNA; CDR2 reads SNTAGT. Trimming removed 2 bases at V and 5 bases at J, with 9 bases between. The DNA of the CDR3 is TGTGCCAGCAGTGACGCAGGGGACGAGACCCAGTACTTC. Its translation is CASSDAGDETQYF.

Only one count was recorded for this clone. The chain joins TRBV19 to TRBJ2-7; 7 nucleotides align to TRBD2. In germline, CDR1 is LNHDA, CDR2 SQIVND (reference sequence). V shed 5 bases, J shed 2 bases, and the junction held 6 bases outside the gene matches. The CDR3 spans 14 residues. In nucleotides, the CDR3 is TGTGCCAGTAGTGTTACTAGCGTCACCTACGAGCAGTACTTC. Amino acids: CASSVTSVTYEQYF.